This TCR beta chain appears in the sequencing data of a study of PD-L1 blockade in urothelial cancer. Looking at the study overall: Male sex and bladder-origin urothelial cancer characterized about nine tenths of the roughly 29 patients. Analysis of the blood was performed 3 weeks (second dose) and 6 weeks after treatment start.

Time point denoted: pretreatment peripheral blood. A note on this clone: Its antigen remains unknown.

This table comes from immunoSEQ multiplex PCR, and its TCRdb copy is limited to in-frame clones, with some not included. The sample lists tens of thousands of clones, about 90% seen once, with 1.6% in the top ten. Study results and limitations: Durable benefit was linked to greater 3-week expansion of tumor-associated blood clones.

The CDR3 runs to 15 residues. CDR1 and CDR2 from the germline V gene are WSHSY and SAAADI. Trimming removed 7 bases from V and 2 bases from J; junction bases left unmatched: 6. The chain links TRBV10-2 to TRBJ2-5; 11 bases fit TRBD2. The source was PBMCs, collected around atezolizumab (anti-PD-L1) treatment. The receptor was derived from a man aged 55 to 70 with urothelial cancer. The CDR3 here is CASNLAGGRQETQYF. CDR3 in DNA: TGCGCCAGCAACCTAGCGGGGGGACGTCAAGAGACCCAGTACTTC.